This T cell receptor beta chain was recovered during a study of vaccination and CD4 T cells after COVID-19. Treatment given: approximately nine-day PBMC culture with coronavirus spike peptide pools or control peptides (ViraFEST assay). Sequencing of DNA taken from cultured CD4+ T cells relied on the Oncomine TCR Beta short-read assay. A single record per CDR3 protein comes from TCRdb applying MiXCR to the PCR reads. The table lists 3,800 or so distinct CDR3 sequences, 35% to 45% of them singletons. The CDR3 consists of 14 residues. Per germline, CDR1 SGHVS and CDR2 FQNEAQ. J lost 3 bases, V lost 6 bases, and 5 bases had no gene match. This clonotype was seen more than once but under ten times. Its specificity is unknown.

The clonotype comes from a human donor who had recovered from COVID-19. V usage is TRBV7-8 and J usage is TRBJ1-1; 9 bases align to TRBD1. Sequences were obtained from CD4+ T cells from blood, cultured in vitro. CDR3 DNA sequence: TGTGCCAGCAGACCGCGACAGGGGGACACTGAAGCTTTCTTT. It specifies CASRPRQGDTEAFF. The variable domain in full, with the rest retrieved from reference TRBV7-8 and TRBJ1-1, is GAGVSQSPRYKVAKRGQDVALRCDPISGHVSLFWYQQALGQGPEFLTYFQNEAQLDKSGLPSDRFFAERPEGSVSTLKIQRTQQEDSAVYLCASRPRQGDTEAFFGQGTRLTVV.